The present T cell receptor (beta chain) was sequenced within a study of T cell responses to AZD1222 COVID-19 vaccine. Germline CDR1 is LGHNT and CDR2 is FRNRAP. The CDR3 is 17 amino acids. V gave up 0 bases and J gave up 3 bases, with 18 bases separating them. This clone appeared a single time. Its antigen is currently unknown. Whole-study results and caveats: Of spike-specific TCRs, nearly half reportedly target regions left unmutated in variants. The study found vaccine-associated CD4 TCRs spanning spike, dominant at 160-218 and 743-854.

Profiled with immunoSEQ multiplex PCR; TCRdb holds only in-frame clones, not every one. This sample yields 100,000 or so clones, of which 80% to 95% are seen a single time; around 3.2% belongs to the top ten. This TCR was sampled from an adult who received the AZD1222 COVID-19 vaccine. The specimen comprised peripheral blood, sampled 28 days after the second AZD1222 dose. The chain uses TRBV12-5 and TRBJ2-7; D may be TRBD2 (5 bases). Here the CDR3 reads CASGLVMGSGKVYEQYF. CDR3 DNA sequence: TGTGCTAGTGGTTTGGTAATGGGATCCGGGAAGGTCTACGAGCAGTACTTC.